This TCR beta chain emerged from a study of blood T cells in healthy people across ages (dated by TCRdb to the mid-2010s). Regarding the complete study: Template switching captured roughly one uniquely barcoded TCR beta cDNA molecule per two T cells in model experiments. Two additional independent replicas of 1 million unique cDNA reads from the same blood draw were analyzed for two donors (one aged 18 to 30 and one aged 80 or older). To avoid experimental bias, donors of different ages were randomly spread across the sequencing lanes. The donors were divided into four age groups: young (average around 15 years), middle-aged (approximately 41), aged (around 59) and long-lived (roughly 88). To track age-related changes in TCR beta repertoire diversity, the study relied on deep sequencing normalized with unique cDNA molecular identifiers. On the study overall, not on this receptor specifically: Estimates of total diversity from one million sequenced T cells were regarded as lower bounds and underestimates. Compared with the aged group, more naive CD4+ T cells, fewer expanded clones and increased TCR diversity were shown by the long-lived group, suggesting age selection. The percentage of naive T cells measured by flow cytometry correlated strongly with observed TCR beta diversity. Since profiling was done on bulk unsorted PBMCs, naive and antigen-experienced compartments could not be conclusively compared. Because donor CMV infection status was unknown, age-related changes in expanded clonotypes were potentially confounded. As age increased, observed TCR beta diversity per million T cells dropped in a roughly linear way, and a significant reduction was already evident by age 40.

The donors were 40 or so Caucasian individuals from Russia, aged 6 to 90 years, who were systemically healthy. About 10 milliliters of peripheral blood were collected from each donor into EDTA-treated Vacutainer tubes. Ficoll-Paque density-gradient centrifugation was used to isolate PBMCs, with at least 7 million obtained per sample. Total RNA was extracted from PBMCs with Trizol reagent, with at least 6 micrograms obtained per sample. The percentages of naive CD45RAhigh/CD27high T cells were determined by flow cytometry on a PBMC aliquot from every donor. About this clonotype itself: Its antigen remains undetermined. No base quality information exists; no much larger clone differs at one position.

The library came from 5' RACE. TCRdb records Illumina HiSeq 2500 as the sequencer. The second PCR ran for roughly 6 to 11 cycles and used a J-beta primer mix along with a sample-barcoded 5' primer. A template-switch 5' adaptor carrying 12 random nucleotides introduced a unique molecular identifier onto each TCR beta cDNA molecule. At least 2.5 million CDR3-containing paired-end reads were obtained from each sample. First-strand cDNA was synthesized from all RNA with the Mint cDNA synthesis kit, primed by a TRBC-specific oligonucleotide. After uracil-DNA glycosylase treatment, a first 18-cycle PCR used universal primers M1SS and BC2_uni_R on all cDNA. The authors' pipeline ran thus. Normalization of each sample was performed by random selection of 1 million high-quality reads, each carrying a distinct molecular identifier. Reads sharing molecular identifiers were discarded rather than binned into consensus sequences. MiTCR, with a Q25 quality threshold and the strictest error-elimination algorithm, was used for CDR3 identification, clonotype clustering and error correction. A nonparametric unseen species model using Euler transformation provided a lower-bound estimate of total TCR beta diversity. In TCRdb, the public reads were trimmed at Q25 with fastp and aligned with MiXCR, with productive beta chains retained. All rows with the same CDR3 protein become a single entry with the most common DNA and genes. The authors' filters were not applied to this entry. This sample has around 1,500,000 distinct CDR3 sequences in its table, and approximately 28% of those were observed once. Of the sample, around 7.7% falls within the top ten clones.

The sequenced sample consisted of blood. The TCR sequence derives from a woman in her thirties in good health.

This receptor has the CDR3 CASSLTIGGALRQETQYF. Here is the DNA: TGTGCCAGCAGCCTAACAATCGGGGGGGCCCTGCGCCAAGAGACCCAGTACTTC. The sequence links TRBV28 to TRBJ2-5, with TRBD2 identical over 8 junction bases. The germline V gene encodes CDR1 MDHEN and CDR2 SYDVKM. The cysteine opens and the phenylalanine closes a CDR3 of 18 amino acids. Solely the CDR3 DNA is kept, with 54 bases framed from the first base. Trimming removed 6 bases from V and 1 base from J; the gene matches leave 16 bases unexplained.